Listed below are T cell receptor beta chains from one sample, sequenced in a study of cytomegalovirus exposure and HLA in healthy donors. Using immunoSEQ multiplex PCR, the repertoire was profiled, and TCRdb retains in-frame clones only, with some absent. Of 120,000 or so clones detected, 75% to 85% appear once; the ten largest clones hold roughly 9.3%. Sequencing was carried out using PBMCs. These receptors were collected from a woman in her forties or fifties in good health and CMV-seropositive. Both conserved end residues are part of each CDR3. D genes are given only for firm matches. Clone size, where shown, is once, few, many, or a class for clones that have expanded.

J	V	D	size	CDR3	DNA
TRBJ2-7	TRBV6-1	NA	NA	CASQRPGNSYEQYF	TGTGCCAGCCAAAGACCGGGGAACTCCTACGAGCAGTACTTC
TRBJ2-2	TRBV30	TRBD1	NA	CAWSVLGGSAGELFF	TGTGCCTGGAGTGTCTTAGGGGGCAGCGCCGGGGAGCTGTTTTTT
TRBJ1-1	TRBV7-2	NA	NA	CASTNCRAFF	TGTGCCAGCACCAATTGCAGGGCTTTCTTT
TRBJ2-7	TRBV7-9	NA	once	CASSSETGPEQYF	TGTGCCAGCAGCTCTGAAACAGGGCCCGAGCAGTACTTC
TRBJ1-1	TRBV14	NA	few	CASSQDRGYTEAFF	TGTGCCAGCAGCCAAGATAGAGGATACACTGAAGCTTTCTTT
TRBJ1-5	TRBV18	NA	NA	CASSPTGLDQPQHF	TGTGCCAGCTCACCGACAGGTTTGGATCAGCCCCAGCATTTT
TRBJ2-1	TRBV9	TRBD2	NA	CASSAELAGNYNEQFF	TGTGCCAGCAGCGCAGAACTAGCGGGAAATTACAATGAGCAGTTCTTC
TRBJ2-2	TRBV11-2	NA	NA	CASSFLAGSDWPRELFF	TGTGCCAGCAGCTTTTTAGCCGGATCGGATTGGCCCCGGGAGCTGTTTTTT
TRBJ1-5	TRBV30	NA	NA	CAWSVRTNQPQHF	TGTGCCTGGAGTGTACGGACAAATCAGCCCCAGCATTTT
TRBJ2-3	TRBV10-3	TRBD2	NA	CAISESNLAAGGQDTQYF	TGTGCCATCAGTGAGTCGAACTTGGCAGCGGGGGGGCAAGATACGCAGTATTTT
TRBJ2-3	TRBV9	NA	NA	CASSVGLAVGLGTQYF	TGTGCCAGCAGCGTAGGCTTAGCGGTGGGACTCGGGACGCAGTATTTT
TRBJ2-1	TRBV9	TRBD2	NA	CASTRTSAGNEQFF	TGTGCCAGCACCCGGACTAGCGCGGGAAATGAGCAGTTCTTC
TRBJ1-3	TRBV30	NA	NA	CASDRRSGNTIYF	TGTGCCAGTGACAGGCGCTCTGGAAACACCATATATTTT
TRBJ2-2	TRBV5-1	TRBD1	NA	CASSSRTGGFFNTGELFF	TGCGCCAGCAGCTCTAGGACAGGGGGCTTCTTCAACACCGGGGAGCTGTTTTTT
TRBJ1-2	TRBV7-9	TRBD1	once	CASRTTGYGYTF	TGTGCCAGCAGAACGACAGGGTATGGCTACACCTTC
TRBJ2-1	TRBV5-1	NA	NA	CASSLVSDEQFF	TGCGCCAGCAGCTTGGTCAGCGACGAGCAGTTCTTC
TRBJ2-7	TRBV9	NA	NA	CASSPAMVRYEQYF	TGTGCCAGCAGCCCCGCGATGGTGCGCTACGAGCAGTACTTC
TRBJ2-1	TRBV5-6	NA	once	CASSLAGFDEQFF	TGTGCCAGCAGCTTGGCAGGGTTCGATGAGCAGTTCTTC
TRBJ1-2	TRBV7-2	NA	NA	CASSSRGGMQGGYTF	TGTGCCAGCAGCTCAAGGGGGGGGATGCAGGGTGGCTACACCTTC
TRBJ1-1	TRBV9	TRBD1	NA	CASSVRQGENTEAFF	TGTGCCAGCAGCGTCAGACAGGGGGAGAACACTGAAGCTTTCTTT
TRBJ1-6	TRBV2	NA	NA	CASSAFIGNSPLHF	TGTGCCAGCAGTGCCTTTATCGGTAATTCACCCCTCCACTTT
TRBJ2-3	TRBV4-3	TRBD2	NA	CASSQEYGRGTDTQYF	TGCGCCAGCAGCCAAGAATATGGGAGGGGCACAGATACGCAGTATTTT
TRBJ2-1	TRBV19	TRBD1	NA	CASSIMGQSSYNEQFF	TGTGCCAGTAGTATAATGGGACAGTCCTCCTACAATGAGCAGTTCTTC
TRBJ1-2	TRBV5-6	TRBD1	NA	CASSGTGGGYGYTF	TGTGCCAGCAGCGGTACAGGGGGCGGGTATGGCTACACCTTC
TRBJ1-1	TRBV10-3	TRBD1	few	CAISTGVGTEAFF	TGTGCCATCAGTACAGGGGTTGGCACTGAAGCTTTCTTT
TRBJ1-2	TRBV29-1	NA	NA	CSVGPAGDNGYTF	TGCAGCGTTGGCCCGGCAGGGGACAATGGCTACACCTTC
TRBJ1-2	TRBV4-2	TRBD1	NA	CASSQARQGPGYGYTF	TGTGCCAGCAGCCAAGCCCGACAGGGGCCGGGCTATGGCTACACCTTC
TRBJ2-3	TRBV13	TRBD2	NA	CASSFRLAGGRGDTQYF	TGTGCCAGCAGCTTCCGACTAGCGGGAGGGAGGGGAGATACGCAGTATTTT
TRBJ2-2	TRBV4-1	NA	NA	CASSQDERNGRRELFF	TGCGCCAGCAGCCAAGATGAGCGGAACGGCCGAAGGGAGCTGTTTTTT
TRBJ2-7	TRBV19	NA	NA	CASSNTGGYEQYF	TGTGCCAGTAGTAACACAGGTGGCTACGAGCAGTACTTC
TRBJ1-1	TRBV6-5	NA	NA	CASSYLTGGRFTEAFF	TGTGCCAGCAGTTACCTCACGGGGGGGCGCTTCACTGAAGCTTTCTTT
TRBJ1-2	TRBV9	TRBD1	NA	CASSVEAGGIYGYTF	TGTGCCAGCAGCGTAGAGGCAGGGGGAATCTATGGCTACACCTTC
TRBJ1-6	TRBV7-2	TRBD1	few	CASSLGGQGASNVHF	TGTGCCAGCAGCTTAGGTGGACAGGGGGCGAGTAATGTCCACTTT
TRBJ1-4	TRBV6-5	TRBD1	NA	CASSPTGGNEKLFF	TGTGCCAGCAGCCCGACAGGGGGTAATGAAAAACTGTTTTTT
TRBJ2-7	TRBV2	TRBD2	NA	CASSDTSGRVRSYEQYF	TGTGCCAGCAGTGATACTAGCGGGAGGGTGAGGAGCTACGAGCAGTACTTC
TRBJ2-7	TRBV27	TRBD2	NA	CASRLIYGGDAYEQYF	TGTGCCAGCCGCCTCATATATGGGGGGGATGCCTACGAGCAGTACTTC
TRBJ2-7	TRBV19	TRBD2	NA	CASSIAASGSSYEQYF	TGTGCCAGTAGTATAGCGGCTAGCGGGAGCTCCTACGAGCAGTACTTC
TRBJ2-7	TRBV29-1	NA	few	CSVLEVRDQYF	TGCAGCGTTCTCGAGGTTCGCGATCAGTACTTC
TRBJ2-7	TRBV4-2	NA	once	CASSQGGVSYEQYF	TGTGCCAGCAGCCAGGGCGGGGTCTCCTACGAGCAGTACTTC
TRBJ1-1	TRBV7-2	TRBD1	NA	CASSFNRGPEAFF	TGTGCCAGCAGCTTTAACAGGGGACCTGAAGCTTTCTTT